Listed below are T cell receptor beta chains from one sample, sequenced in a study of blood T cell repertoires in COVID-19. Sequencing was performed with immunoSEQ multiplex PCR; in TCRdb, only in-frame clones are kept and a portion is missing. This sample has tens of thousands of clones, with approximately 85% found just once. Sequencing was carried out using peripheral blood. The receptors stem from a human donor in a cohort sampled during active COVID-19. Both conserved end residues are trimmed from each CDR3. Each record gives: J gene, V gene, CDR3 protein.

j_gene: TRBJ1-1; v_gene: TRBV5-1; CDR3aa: ASSEGGQGGNTEAF
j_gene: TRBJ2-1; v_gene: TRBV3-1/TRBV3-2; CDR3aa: ASSQDGTGVYGEQF
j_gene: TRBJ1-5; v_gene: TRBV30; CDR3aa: AWSQGNGQPQH
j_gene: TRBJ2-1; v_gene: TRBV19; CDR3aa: ASRGISGRNHNEQF
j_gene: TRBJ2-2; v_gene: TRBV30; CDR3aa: AWSSGLADNTGELF
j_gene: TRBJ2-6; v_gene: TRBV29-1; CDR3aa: SVRHASGANVLT
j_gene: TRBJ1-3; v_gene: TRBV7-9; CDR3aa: ASSFIPGGSGNTIY
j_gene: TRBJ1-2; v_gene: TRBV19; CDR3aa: ASSIEHGMTPSLYGYT
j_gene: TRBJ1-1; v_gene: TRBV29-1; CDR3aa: SVGLPQNEAF
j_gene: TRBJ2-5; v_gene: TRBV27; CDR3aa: ASSLWAGIQETQY
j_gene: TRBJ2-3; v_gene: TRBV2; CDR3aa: ASSVARGGRDTQY
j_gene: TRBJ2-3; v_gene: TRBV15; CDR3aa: ATSRVLAAFTDTQY
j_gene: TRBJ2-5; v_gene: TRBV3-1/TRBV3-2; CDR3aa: ASSQGTGGVQY
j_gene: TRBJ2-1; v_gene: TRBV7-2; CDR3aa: ASSPRGVGSYNEQF
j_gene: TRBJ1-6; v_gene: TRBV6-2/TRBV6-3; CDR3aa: ASSYSMTTAIHNSPLH
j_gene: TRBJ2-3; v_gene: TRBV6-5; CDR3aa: ASSYRAGGQKDTQY
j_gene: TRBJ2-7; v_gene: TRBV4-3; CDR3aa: ASSQGPSGQRKY
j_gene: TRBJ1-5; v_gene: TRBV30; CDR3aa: AWSVLGGDQPQH
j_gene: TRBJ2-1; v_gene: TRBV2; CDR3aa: ASTSSRGNEQF
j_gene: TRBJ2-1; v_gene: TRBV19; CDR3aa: ASSIKRGDEQF
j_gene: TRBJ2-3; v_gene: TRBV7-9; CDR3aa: ASSSTGTRGDTQY
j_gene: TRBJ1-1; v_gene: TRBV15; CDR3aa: ATSRREGRLGTGNTEAF
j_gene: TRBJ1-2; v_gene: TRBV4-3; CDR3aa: ASSRDLLGGQGGVNYGYT
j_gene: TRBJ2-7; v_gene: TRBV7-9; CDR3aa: ASSHRNRYEQY
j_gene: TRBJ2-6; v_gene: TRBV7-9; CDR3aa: ASSSRQVSSGANVLT
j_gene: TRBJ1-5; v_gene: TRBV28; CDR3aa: ASSYAFNQPQH
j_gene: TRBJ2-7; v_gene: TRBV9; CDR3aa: ASSGNRVEQY
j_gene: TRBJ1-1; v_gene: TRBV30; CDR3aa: AWSLGAFYTEAF
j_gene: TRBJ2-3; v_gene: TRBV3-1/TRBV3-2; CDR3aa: ASSLFGQGDTQY
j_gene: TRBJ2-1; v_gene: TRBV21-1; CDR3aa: ASYWRYNEQF
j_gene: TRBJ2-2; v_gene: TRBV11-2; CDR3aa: ASSSRYNTGELF
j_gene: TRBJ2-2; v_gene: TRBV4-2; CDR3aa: ASSQQAGGFTGELF
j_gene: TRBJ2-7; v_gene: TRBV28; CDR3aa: ASSLELAGGSGYEQY
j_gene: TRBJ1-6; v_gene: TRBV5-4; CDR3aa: ASSFDRGNVPLH
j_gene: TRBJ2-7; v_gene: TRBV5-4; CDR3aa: ASSLGGGPSYEQY
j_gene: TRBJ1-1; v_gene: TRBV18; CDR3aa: ASSPGGTGGPEAF
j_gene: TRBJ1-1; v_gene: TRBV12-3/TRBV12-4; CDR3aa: ASGPGGDTEAF
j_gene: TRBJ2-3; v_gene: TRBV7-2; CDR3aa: ASSHGTPQRSTDTQY
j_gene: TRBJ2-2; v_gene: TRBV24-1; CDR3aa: ATSGTSGRAGELF
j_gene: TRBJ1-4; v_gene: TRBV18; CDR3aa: ASSPSGATNEKLF
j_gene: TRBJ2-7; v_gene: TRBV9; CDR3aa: ASSVEGTGVGEQY
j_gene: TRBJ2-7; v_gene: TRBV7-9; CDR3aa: ASSLGPDYPREQY
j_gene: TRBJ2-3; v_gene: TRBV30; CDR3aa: AWSPLAGATDTQY
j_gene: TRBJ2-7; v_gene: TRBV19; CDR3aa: ASSAGLVYEQY
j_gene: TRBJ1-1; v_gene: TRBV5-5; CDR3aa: ASSSLTNTEAF
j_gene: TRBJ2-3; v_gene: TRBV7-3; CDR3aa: ASSWTSGSGDTQY
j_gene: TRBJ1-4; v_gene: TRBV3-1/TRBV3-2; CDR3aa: ASSLTGIGEKLF
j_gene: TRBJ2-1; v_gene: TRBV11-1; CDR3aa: ASSLARESNGF
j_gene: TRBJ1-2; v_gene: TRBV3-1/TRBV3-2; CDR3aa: ASSRGTGHNYGYT
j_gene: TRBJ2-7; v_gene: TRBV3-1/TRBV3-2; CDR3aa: ASSQGGVGEQY
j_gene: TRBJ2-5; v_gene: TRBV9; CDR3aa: ASSVRGRAGETQY
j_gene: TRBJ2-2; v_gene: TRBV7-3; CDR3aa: ASSLRAAGAGELF
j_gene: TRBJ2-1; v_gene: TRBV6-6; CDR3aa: ASSGTSGRRDNEQF
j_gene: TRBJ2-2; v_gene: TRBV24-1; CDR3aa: ATSDFSGRDTGELF
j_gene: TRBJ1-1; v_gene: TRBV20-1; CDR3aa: SASGQVNTEAF
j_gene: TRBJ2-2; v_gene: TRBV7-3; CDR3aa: ASSLGVPGELF